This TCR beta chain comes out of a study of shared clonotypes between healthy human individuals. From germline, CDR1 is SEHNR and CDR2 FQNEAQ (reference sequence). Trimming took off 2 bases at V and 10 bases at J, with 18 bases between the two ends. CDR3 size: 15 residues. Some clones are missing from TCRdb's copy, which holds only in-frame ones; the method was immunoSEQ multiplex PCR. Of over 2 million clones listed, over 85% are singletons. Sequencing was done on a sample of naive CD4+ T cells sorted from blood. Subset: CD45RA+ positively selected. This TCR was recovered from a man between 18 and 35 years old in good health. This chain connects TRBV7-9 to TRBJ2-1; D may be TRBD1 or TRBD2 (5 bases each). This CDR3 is CASSLSDLRGDEQFF. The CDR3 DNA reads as TGTGCCAGCAGCTTATCGGACCTTAGAGGGGACGAGCAGTTCTTC. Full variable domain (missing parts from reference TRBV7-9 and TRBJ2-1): DTGVSQNPRHKITKRGQNVTFRCDPISEHNRLYWYRQTLGQGPEFLTYFQNEAQLEKSRLLSDRFSAERPKGSFSTLEIQRTEQGDSAMYLCASSLSDLRGDEQFFGPGTRLTVL.